This is a list of T cell receptor beta chains from one sample in a study of T-cell memory formation after mild COVID-19. TCRdb recomputed calls from the 5' RACE reads with MiXCR, one row per CDR3 protein. This table holds 65,000 to 95,000 distinct CDR3 sequences, 9.5% to 15% found once. Sequenced material: PBMCs or a T cell subset sorted from them (not recorded which). The receptors originated from a man aged 18 to 29 who had mild COVID-19 (a few samples of this study predate the infection). Cell type and time point are not known. CDR3s include the opening cysteine and the closing phenylalanine or tryptophan. The order of the fields is clone size, J gene, V gene, D gene, CDR3 protein, CDR3 DNA. A D gene is named only where the DNA matches it firmly. Size is stated for part of the rows, as once, few or many counts, or as a class when the clone is expanded.

>few|TRBJ2-3|TRBV29-1|NA
CSVGNIQYF
TGCAGCGTTGGCAACATCCAGTATTTT
>NA|TRBJ2-1|TRBV6-5|TRBD2
CASRQTSGGFNEQFF
TGTGCCAGCAGACAGACTAGCGGGGGGTTCAATGAGCAGTTCTTC
>NA|TRBJ2-7|TRBV10-3|TRBD2
CAISVPSGASYEQYF
TGTGCCATCAGTGTGCCTAGCGGGGCCTCCTACGAGCAGTACTTC
>NA|TRBJ2-1|TRBV3-1|TRBD2
CATHSSGGHNEQFF
TGTGCCACCCATTCTAGCGGGGGACACAATGAGCAGTTCTTC
>NA|TRBJ2-2|TRBV7-8|NA
CASSFGRQVTGELFF
TGTGCCAGCAGCTTCGGGCGACAGGTCACCGGGGAGCTGTTTTTT
>NA|TRBJ1-1|TRBV4-2|NA
CASSQDRSGLSEAFF
TGTGCCAGCAGCCAAGATCGGTCGGGTTTGTCTGAAGCTTTCTTT
>NA|TRBJ2-5|TRBV4-3|TRBD2
CASSQEDSRGIETQYF
TGCGCCAGCAGCCAAGAGGACTCGCGGGGGATAGAGACCCAGTACTTC
>few|TRBJ2-7|TRBV4-1|NA
CASSQYLGRYEQYF
TGCGCCAGCAGCCAATATTTGGGGCGGTACGAGCAGTACTTC
>few|TRBJ2-1|TRBV5-6|NA
CASSPGLNEQFF
TGTGCCAGCAGCCCCGGGTTGAATGAGCAGTTCTTC
>NA|TRBJ2-2|TRBV24-1|NA
CATSGGRGLTGELFF
TGTGCCACCAGTGGGGGCAGGGGCCTCACCGGGGAGCTGTTTTTT
>few|TRBJ2-5|TRBV7-9|NA
CASSSQDTPLETQYF
TGTGCCAGCAGCTCCCAGGACACACCTTTAGAGACCCAGTACTTC
>NA|TRBJ2-3|TRBV19|TRBD2
CASSIVTTSGDDTQYF
TGTGCCAGTAGTATAGTAACGACTAGCGGCGATGATACGCAGTATTTT
>NA|TRBJ2-2|TRBV6-5|NA
CASSYSGSGELFF
TGTGCCAGCAGTTACTCGGGGTCCGGGGAGCTGTTTTTT
>many|TRBJ2-3|TRBV6-5|TRBD1
CASSDSGQAMRDTQYF
TGTGCCAGCAGTGACTCGGGACAGGCTATGCGGGATACGCAGTATTTT
>many|TRBJ2-7|TRBV7-6|NA
CASSSGVRGSSYEQYF
TGTGCCAGCAGCTCGGGTGTCAGGGGCTCCTCCTACGAGCAGTACTTC
>NA|TRBJ2-1|TRBV7-9|NA
CASSPGRGLRYNEQFF
TGTGCCAGCAGCCCGGGGCGGGGGCTTAGATACAATGAGCAGTTCTTC
>NA|TRBJ2-7|TRBV14|NA
CASSQVRGRFSEQYF
TGTGCCAGCAGCCAAGTCAGGGGTCGCTTCTCCGAGCAGTACTTC
>NA|TRBJ1-2|TRBV7-9|NA
CASSPQAGQGHYGYTF
TGTGCCAGCAGCCCACAGGCCGGGCAGGGTCACTATGGCTACACCTTC
>few|TRBJ2-5|TRBV6-1|NA
CATWSPSWGPQETQYF
TGTGCAACCTGGAGTCCGAGCTGGGGGCCCCAAGAGACCCAGTACTTC
>NA|TRBJ1-1|TRBV12-3/TRBV12-4|NA
CASSFPPTPGQSGNTEAFF
TGTGCCAGCAGTTTTCCTCCCACACCCGGACAGTCCGGGAACACTGAAGCTTTCTTT
>few|TRBJ1-5|TRBV4-1|TRBD1
CASSQGADREQPQHF
TGCGCCAGCAGCCAAGGTGCAGACAGGGAACAGCCCCAGCATTTT
>many|TRBJ1-1|TRBV6-5|TRBD1
CASTGGQGRLTEAFF
TGTGCCAGCACCGGGGGACAGGGGAGGTTAACTGAAGCTTTCTTT